Here is one T cell receptor (beta chain) with its context. This sample is part of a study of beta chain features in type 1 diabetes. Study information: Patients shared similar age, gender and cell yields with healthy donors.

V was clipped by 0 bases and J by 2 bases; unmatched bases: 5. CDR3 length equals 15 residues. Germline V lookup: CDR1 GTSNPN, CDR2 SVGIG (reference sequence). Since all of the isolated RNA was reverse transcribed, expressed TCRB transcripts were what got sequenced. TCRdb keeps only in-frame clones here, not all; method: immunoSEQ multiplex PCR. Of some 230,000 clones in the sample, over 8.5% were seen once. The V and J genes are TRBV30 and TRBJ2-7; TRBD2 matches at 9 bases. The receptor comes from a woman between 18 and 29 years old in good health. Sequences were obtained from naive CD4+ T cells from blood. For the CDR3, the DNA is TGTGCCTGGAGTGTAGGGTCTAGCGGGGCCTACGAGCAGTACTTC. This encodes CAWSVGSSGAYEQYF.